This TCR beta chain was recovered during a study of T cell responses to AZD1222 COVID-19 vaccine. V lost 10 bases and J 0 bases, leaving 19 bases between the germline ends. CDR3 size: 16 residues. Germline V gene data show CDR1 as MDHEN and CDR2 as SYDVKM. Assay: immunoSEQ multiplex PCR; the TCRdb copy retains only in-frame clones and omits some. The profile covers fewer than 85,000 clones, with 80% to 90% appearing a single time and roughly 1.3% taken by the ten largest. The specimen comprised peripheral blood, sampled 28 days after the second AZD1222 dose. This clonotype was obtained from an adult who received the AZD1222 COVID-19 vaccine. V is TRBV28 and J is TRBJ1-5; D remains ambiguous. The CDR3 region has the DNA TGTGCCACCCATTTCAGATCGGATTATAGCAATCAGCCCCAGCATTTT. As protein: CATHFRSDYSNQPQHF.